The next 9 T cell receptor beta chains were all read from a single sample in a study of cytomegalovirus exposure and HLA in healthy donors. Both 60 Vbeta primers and 13 Jbeta primers went into the PCR. Repertoires were generated with immunoSEQ multiplex PCR, while TCRdb's copy carries only in-frame clones and drops some. The sample holds over 100,000 clones; about 76% are singletons and the top ten take approximately 6.3%. The sample comprised PBMCs. All receptors come from a middle-aged man in good health and CMV-seropositive.

The CDR3 bases are TGTGCCAGCAGCTTGGCTAGCGGGAGGGTCGAGCAGTACTTC. The encoded protein is CASSLASGRVEQYF. This chain joins TRBV5-8 and TRBJ2-7, with 12 nucleotides matching TRBD2. V shed 0 bases and J 6 bases; nucleotides not matched to a gene: 1. The germline V gene encodes CDR1 SGHTS and CDR2 YDEGEE. This CDR3 contains 14 residues. Complete variable domain (other parts from reference TRBV5-8 and TRBJ2-7): EAGVTQSPTHLIKTRGQQATLRCSPISGHTSVYWYQQALGLGLQFLLWYDEGEERNRGNFPPRFSGRQFPNYSSELNVNALELEDSALYLCASSLASGRVEQYFGPGTRLTVT.

This clone was observed a handful of times. The chain is built from TRBV5-1 and TRBJ1-1, with 8 bases identical to TRBD1. Germline V CDR1 and CDR2: SGHRS, YFSETQ. Trimming took 4 bases from V and 1 from J; bases not matched to a gene: 6. The CDR3 loop spans 15 amino acids. The CDR3, as DNA: TGCGCCAGCAGCGTATCCGGGACAGGGAACACTGAAGCTTTCTTT. Amino acids: CASSVSGTGNTEAFF.

V usage is TRBV2 and J usage is TRBJ2-1; TRBD2 matches 14 bases. The CDR3 is 16 amino acids. The V gene end was trimmed by 6 bases and the J gene end by 7 bases; junction bases not matched to a gene: 8. Germline V gives CDR1 SNHLY, CDR2 FYNNEI. The CDR3, as DNA: TGTGCCAGCAGGCCAGGGACTAGCGGGGGAAGGAATGAGCAGTTCTTC. Its protein product is CASRPGTSGGRNEQFF.

The rearrangement uses TRBV2 and TRBJ2-5, with 11 bases identical to TRBD1. The CDR3 loop spans 15 amino acids. V gave up 4 bases and J gave up 2 bases; unmatched junction bases: 3. Germline CDR1 and CDR2: SNHLY and FYNNEI. CDR3 DNA: TGTGCCAGCAGTGCCGGGACAGGGGGACAAGAGACCCAGTACTTC. Translating gives CASSAGTGGQETQYF.

V gene TRBV29-1 combines with J gene TRBJ2-3; 8 bases align to TRBD1. Per germline, CDR1 SQVTM and CDR2 ANQGSEA. J gave up 2 bases and V 1 base, and 5 bases lay outside the gene matches. The CDR3 contains 15 residues. The CDR3 protein is CSVEGLDRATDTQYF. Written as DNA, the CDR3 is TGCAGCGTTGAAGGCTTGGACAGGGCCACAGATACGCAGTATTTT.

The chain links TRBV5-4 to TRBJ2-7; D is unclear. Trimming removed 4 bases from V and 3 bases from J, with 8 bases in between. The CDR3 sequence is 12 residues long. The germline V gene has CDR1 SGHNT and CDR2 YYREEE (reference sequence). Here the CDR3 reads CASSAPGYEQYF. CDR3 coding DNA: TGTGCCAGCAGCGCCCCGGGCTACGAGCAGTACTTC.

This clone appeared a few times. This chain connects TRBV27 to TRBJ1-3, with a weak D call TRBD1 (5 bases). This CDR3 is 15 amino acids long. Trimming pared 0 bases from V and 0 bases from J, leaving 6 bases between. Germline CDR1 is MNHEY and CDR2 is SMNVEV (reference sequence). The CDR3 region has the DNA TGTGCCAGCAGTTTATCGGGGGGCTCTGGAAACACCATATATTTT. It is translated as CASSLSGGSGNTIYF.

This rearrangement joins TRBV5-1 to TRBJ1-5, with D possibly being TRBD1 (6 bases). Trimming removed 0 bases at V and 1 base at J, with 14 bases between. The CDR3 consists of 17 residues. Germline lookup yields CDR1 SGHRS and CDR2 YFSETQ. The CDR3 coding sequence is TGCGCCAGCAGCTTGGGTTGGGACAAGGGCAGCAATCAGCCCCAGCATTTT. Encoded protein: CASSLGWDKGSNQPQHF.

The V gene is TRBV18, the J gene TRBJ2-7; D is possibly TRBD2 (5 bases). The V gene lost 2 bases and the J gene lost 2 bases, with 10 bases spanning the gap. The CDR3 runs 14 residues. Germline assignment: CDR1 KGHSH and CDR2 LQKENI. The CDR3 loop is CASSPGLNTYEQYF. CDR3 nucleotides: TGTGCCAGCTCACCAGGACTTAACACCTACGAGCAGTACTTC.